The clone carrying this TCR beta chain has only a few counts. What it binds is not known. TCRdb's copy holds only in-frame clones and misses some; the assay was immunoSEQ multiplex PCR. The sample yields tens of thousands of clones, without any singletons. This record belongs to a study of T cell clonality in common variable immunodeficiency. Broader study findings: Fewer TCRbeta clones were shared among CVID subjects than controls. Authors noted CVID clonality's cause needs subpopulation repertoire sequencing.

The sample taken for sequencing was peripheral blood mononuclear cells. The source of this sequence is a person between 18 and 75 years old in good health.

CDR3 in amino acids: CASINGAWGGNDYTF. The sequenced CDR3 bases are TGTGCCAGCATCAATGGGGCATGGGGAGGGAATGAC. This chain joins TRBV7-9 and TRBJ1-2, with D perhaps matching TRBD1 (5 bases). The missing CDR3 end, 3 residues past where the read stops, is filled in from the germline J gene. Germline V gene data show CDR1 as SEHNR and CDR2 as FQNEAQ (reference sequence). This CDR3 is 15 amino acids long.